Following are 9 T cell receptor beta chains from one sample sequenced in a study of T cells after yellow fever vaccination. From the 5' RACE reads, TCRdb called clonotypes with MiXCR, one entry per CDR3 protein. The sample has about 350,000 distinct CDR3 sequences, over 4% seen once. The sequences come from PBMCs, collected 5 days after the yellow fever booster vaccination. These receptors originate from a man aged 18 to 30 who received the YFV17D yellow fever vaccine.

This clonotype was observed a handful of times. V is TRBV20-1 and J is TRBJ2-5, with 7 positions matching TRBD1. Germline V lookup: CDR1 DFQATT, CDR2 SNEGSKA (reference sequence). Unmatched junction bases numbered 7, after V lost 2 bases and J lost 4 bases. CDR3 size: 14 residues. The DNA for the CDR3 is TGCAGTGCTAGAAGGGGGCCCCCCCGAGAGACCCAGTACTTC. Its protein product is CSARRGPPRETQYF.

This clonotype was seen only a few times. The V and J genes are TRBV20-1 and TRBJ1-5; D unresolved. CDR1 is DFQATT, CDR2 SNEGSKA, per germline (reference sequence). The length of the CDR3 is 14 residues. Trimming pared 0 bases from V and 6 bases from J, leaving 12 bases between. The CDR3 here is CSAREGPRRQPQHF. CDR3 DNA: TGCAGTGCTAGAGAAGGCCCCCGGCGTCAGCCCCAGCATTTT.

The V call is TRBV29-1, the J call TRBJ2-2; D might be TRBD1 (6 bases). CDR1 and CDR2 from the germline V gene are SQVTM and ANQGSEA. The CDR3 extends over 13 amino acids. The V end lost 7 bases, the J end lost 0 bases, and 9 bases lay between the germline ends. The CDR3 loop reads CSAGHPNTGELFF. The CDR3 DNA reads as TGCAGCGCGGGACATCCGAACACCGGGGAGCTGTTTTTT.

In this sample, this clonotype turned up a few times. V and J are TRBV6-5 and TRBJ2-5; tentatively, D is TRBD1 (6 bases). This CDR3 has 15 amino acids. Germline assignment: CDR1 MNHEY and CDR2 SVGAGI. V shed 5 bases and J shed 5 bases, with 18 bases lying between them. The chain's CDR3 is CASSPTAGGTETQYF. CDR3 nucleotide sequence: TGTGCCAGCAGTCCCACGGCTGGGGGCACCGAGACCCAGTACTTC.

This clonotype was recorded at least ten times. The rearrangement joins TRBV18 to TRBJ1-1; D is perhaps TRBD1 (6 bases). This CDR3 region has 18 residues. Per germline, CDR1 KGHSH and CDR2 LQKENI. Trimming took 3 bases from V and 5 from J, leaving 25 bases between them. CDR3 in amino acids: CASSPIQGRSVTATEAFF. The CDR3 DNA sequence: TGTGCCAGCTCACCGATACAGGGTAGATCTGTAACTGCGACTGAAGCTTTCTTT.

V gene TRBV10-3 combines with J gene TRBJ2-3, with 8 positions matching TRBD2. V lost 11 bases, J lost 1 base, and 5 bases stayed unmatched. Germline CDR1 is ENHRY and CDR2 is SYGVKD. The CDR3 is 13 residues long. The CDR3 reads CAARGGGTDTQYF. The CDR3 region has the DNA TGTGCCGCCCGGGGGGGTGGCACAGATACGCAGTATTTT.

This clonotype was observed a few times. This chain joins TRBV20-1 and TRBJ1-2; no clear D gene. Per germline, CDR1 DFQATT and CDR2 SNEGSKA (reference sequence). Trimming took 2 bases from V and 4 from J, leaving 11 bases between them. The CDR3 runs to 13 residues. CDR3 DNA: TGCAGTGCTAGATCGACCCGGGGCTATGGCTACACCTTC. It yields the protein CSARSTRGYGYTF.

V gene TRBV20-1 combines with J gene TRBJ2-7; D tentatively reads TRBD1 or TRBD2 (6 bases each). CDR3 length: 14 amino acids. The germline CDR1 and CDR2 sequences are DFQATT and SNEGSKA (reference sequence). Between the trimmed V and J ends, which lost 1 base and 3 bases, there was a span of 13 bases. DNA of the CDR3: TGCAGTGCTAGAGGGGACAAGGGGGGCTACGAGCAGTACGTC. Translating it yields CSARGDKGGYEQYV.

The CDR3 nucleotides read TGTGCCAGCAGCTCCCAGACAGGGCCTTTAACCCTCACAGATACGCAGTATTTT. Translation gives CASSSQTGPLTLTDTQYF. This chain links TRBV7-3 with TRBJ2-3, with 7 bases matching TRBD1. This CDR3 comprises 18 residues. Germline V gene lookup returns CDR1 SGHTA and CDR2 FQGTGA. J gave up 2 bases and V 4 bases, and 15 bases lay outside the gene matches.